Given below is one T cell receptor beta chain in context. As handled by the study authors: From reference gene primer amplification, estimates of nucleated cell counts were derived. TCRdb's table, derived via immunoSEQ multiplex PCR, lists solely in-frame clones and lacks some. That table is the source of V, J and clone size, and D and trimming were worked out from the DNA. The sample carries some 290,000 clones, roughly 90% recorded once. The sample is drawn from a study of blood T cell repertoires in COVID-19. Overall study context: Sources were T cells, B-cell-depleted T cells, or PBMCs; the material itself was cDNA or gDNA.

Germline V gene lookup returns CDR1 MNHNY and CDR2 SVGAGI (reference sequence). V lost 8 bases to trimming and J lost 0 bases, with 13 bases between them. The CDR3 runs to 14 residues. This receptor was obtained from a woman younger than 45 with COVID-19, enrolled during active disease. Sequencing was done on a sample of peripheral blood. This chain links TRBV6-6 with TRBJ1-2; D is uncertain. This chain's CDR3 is CASSLPTPNYGYTF. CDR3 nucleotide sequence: TGTGCCAGCTCTTTGCCTACTCCTAACTATGGCTACACCTTC.